The 8 T cell receptor beta chains below were found in one sample sequenced in a study of identical twins listed by TCRdb under 2016. Libraries came from 5' RACE. Data came from an Illumina HiSeq 2000. The raw public data were reprocessed by TCRdb itself: fastp quality trimming at Q25, MiXCR clonotype calling, in-frame beta chains only. Records with the same CDR3 protein are collapsed into one entry carrying the most frequent genes and DNA. The sample yields 450,000 or so distinct CDR3 sequences; roughly an eighth were counted once. The ten largest clones add up to approximately 0.98% of the sample. This sample also belongs to another study, concerning yellow fever vaccine responses in identical twins.

The source material was CD4+ T cells sorted from blood. The source is a woman aged 18-35 years in good health.

This clonotype was detected only once. The gene calls are TRBV30 and TRBJ2-2; no reliable D call. The V end was cut by 3 bases, the J end by 1 base, with 6 bases between. The CDR3 is 13 residues long. Germline assignment: CDR1 GTSNPN and CDR2 SVGIG (reference sequence). The CDR3 region is CAWRTENTGELFF. The CDR3 DNA is TGTGCCTGGAGGACGGAGAACACCGGGGAGCTGTTTTTT.

The chain employs TRBV4-3 and TRBJ2-1; TRBD2 matches at 9 bases. The length of the CDR3 is 17 residues. Germline V CDR1 and CDR2: LGHNA, YSLEER. Losses at the gene ends were 1 base for V and 9 bases for J; bases not matched to a gene: 13. The CDR3 region has the DNA TGCGCCAGCAGCCAAGCCGGAACTAGCGGGCCCAGCGCTGAGCAGTTCTTC. Its translation is CASSQAGTSGPSAEQFF.

This clonotype came up a few times. The chain has TRBV4-2 and TRBJ2-7, with D possibly being TRBD1 or TRBD2 (5 bases each). V was shortened by 1 base and J by 3 bases, with 16 bases between the two germline ends. CDR1 and CDR2 (germline): LGHNA, YNFKEQ. The CDR3 is 16 amino acids. CDR3 sequence (DNA): TGTGCCAGCAGCCAAGGGACACAGTATGGGGGCTACGAGCAGTACTTC. Translation: CASSQGTQYGGYEQYF.

This clonotype was counted a few times. The chain is built from TRBV29-1 and TRBJ2-5; 9 nucleotides match TRBD1. V trimming: 6 bases; J trimming: 4 bases; junction bases outside the gene matches: 6. The CDR3 is 13 amino acids. The germline V gene encodes CDR1 SQVTM and CDR2 ANQGSEA. The CDR3 region is CSVDWTGAETQYF. DNA for the CDR3: TGCAGCGTCGATTGGACAGGGGCAGAGACCCAGTACTTC.

The chain uses TRBV19 and TRBJ2-5; 10 nucleotides agree with TRBD2. V lost 4 bases, J lost 1 base, and 6 bases stayed unmatched. Looked up from germline, CDR1 is LNHDA and CDR2 is SQIVND (reference sequence). The CDR3 consists of 16 residues. The CDR3 is CASSTSSGGTQETQYF. The CDR3 DNA follows: TGTGCCAGTAGTACCTCTAGCGGGGGAACCCAAGAGACCCAGTACTTC.

This rearrangement joins TRBV9 to TRBJ2-1, with 7 positions matching TRBD1. V was pared by 4 bases and J by 5 bases, with 12 bases of the junction left unmatched. The CDR3 covers 16 residues. CDR1 SGDLS and CDR2 YYNGEE come from the germline V gene. CDR3 residues: CASSPRQGVDNNEQFF. As DNA, the CDR3 is TGTGCCAGCAGCCCCAGACAGGGAGTAGATAACAATGAGCAGTTCTTC.

DNA of the CDR3: TGCGCCAGCAGCCAAGATAAGGGGACCCAGTACTTC. This translates into CASSQDKGTQYF. The V call is TRBV4-3, the J call TRBJ2-5; D gene unclear. The germline V and J ends were trimmed by 0 bases and 7 bases, with 6 bases remaining between them. The CDR3 runs to 12 residues. Germline V lookup: CDR1 LGHNA, CDR2 YSLEER.

This clonotype was seen more than once but under ten times. The rearrangement joins TRBV15 to TRBJ2-7; D is perhaps TRBD2 (6 bases). The germline CDR1 and CDR2 sequences are LNHNV and YYDKDF (reference sequence). The germline V and J ends were trimmed by 1 base and 3 bases, with 16 bases remaining between them. The CDR3 length is 16 residues. The CDR3 coding sequence is TGTGCCACCAGCAGAGGTAGTTCGGGGGTCCTCTACGAGCAGTACTTC. Protein product: CATSRGSSGVLYEQYF.